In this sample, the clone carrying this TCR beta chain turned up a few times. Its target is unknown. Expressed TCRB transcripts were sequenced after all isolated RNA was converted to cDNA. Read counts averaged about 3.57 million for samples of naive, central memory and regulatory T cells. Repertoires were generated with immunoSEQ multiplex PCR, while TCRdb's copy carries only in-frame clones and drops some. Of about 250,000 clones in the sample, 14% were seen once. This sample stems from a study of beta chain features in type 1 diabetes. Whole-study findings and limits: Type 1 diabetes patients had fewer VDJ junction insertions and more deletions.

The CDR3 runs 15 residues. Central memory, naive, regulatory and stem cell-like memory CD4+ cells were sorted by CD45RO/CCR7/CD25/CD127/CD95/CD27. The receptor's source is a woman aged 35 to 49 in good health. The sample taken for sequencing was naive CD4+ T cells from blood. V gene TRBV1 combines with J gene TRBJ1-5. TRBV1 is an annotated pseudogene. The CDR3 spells CTSSRTGLSNQPQHF. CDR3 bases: TGCACCAGCAGCCGGACCGGACTGAGCAATCAGCCCCAGCATTTT.